What follows describes a single T cell receptor (beta chain). This entry comes from a study of blood T cell repertoires in COVID-19. Looking at the study overall: The United States, Italy and Spain supplied acute and convalescent COVID-19 samples.

Measured with immunoSEQ multiplex PCR; TCRdb has only the in-frame clones, and not every one. Here the sample spans approximately 140,000 clones, approximately 88% being singletons. Sequenced: PBMCs or T cells enriched from blood (not recorded which). The clonotype comes from a woman younger than 45 with acute COVID-19.

The CDR3 coding sequence is TGCGCCAGCAGCCACGGGGGGAGCATGAATGAGCAGTTCTTC. Translating gives CASSHGGSMNEQFF. The genes are TRBV5-1 and TRBJ2-1, with 7 bases lining up with TRBD2. The ends lost 4 bases at V and 7 bases at J; junction bases unmatched: 8. Germline V CDR1 and CDR2: SGHRS, YFSETQ. This CDR3 has 14 amino acids.